This T cell receptor beta chain came from a study of OX40 agonist ivuxolimab in advanced cancers. This CDR3 has 15 residues. CDR1 and CDR2 from the germline V gene are SGHNT and YYREEE (reference sequence). V lost 4 bases and J 5 bases, leaving 15 bases between the germline ends. This table comes from immunoSEQ multiplex PCR, and its TCRdb copy is limited to in-frame clones, with some not included. This table has 150,000 to 190,000 clones, around 94% appearing once. The specimen comprised CD4+ or CD8+ T cells sorted from blood, sampled in a trial of the OX40 agonist ivuxolimab. The chain employs TRBV5-4 and TRBJ1-4, with D uncertain. This sequence was found in an adult with an advanced solid tumor such as melanoma, head and neck, liver or kidney cancer. CDR3 sequence (DNA): TGTGCCAGCAGCGGCGGGCCCGCGGAGAATGAAAAACTGTTTTTT. It specifies CASSGGPAENEKLFF.